Listed below are T cell receptor beta chains from one sample, sequenced in a study of T-cell reconstitution after alpha-beta-depleted transplantation in children. TCRdb redid the calling of the PCR reads with MiXCR, one entry per CDR3 protein. The data show approximately 520,000 distinct CDR3 sequences, about an eighth seen once. The sequencing used PBMCs, mostly from graft donor cells, collected 180 days after TCRalphabeta/CD19-depleted stem cell transplant. The receptor set was obtained from a female patient under 10 years old who had a stem cell transplant for aplastic anemia, so the T cells may come from the graft donor. Both conserved end residues are part of each CDR3. A D gene is named only where the DNA matches it firmly. Part of the rows lack a size; the others show once, few, many or a class for expanded clones.

clone_size	v_call	j_call	d_call	cdr3_nt	cdr3_aa
few	TRBV20-1	TRBJ1-2	TRBD1	TGCAGTTCTCCCAGGGGGCGAGGGGGCTACACCTTC	CSSPRGRGGYTF
few	TRBV7-9	TRBJ2-2	TRBD1	TGTGCCAGCAGCTTAGATCCAGGGGGCACCGGGGAGCTGTTTTTT	CASSLDPGGTGELFF
few	TRBV4-2	TRBJ1-6	TRBD1	TGTGCCAGCAGCCAAGGTGGGACAGGGCCTTATTCACCCCTCCACTTT	CASSQGGTGPYSPLHF
few	TRBV13	TRBJ2-1	NA	TGTGCCAGCAGCTTGATTGGAACCTACAATGAGCAGTTCTTC	CASSLIGTYNEQFF
NA	TRBV25-1	TRBJ1-2	NA	TGTGCCAGCAGTGAGGACCCGAATAACTATGGCTACACCTTC	CASSEDPNNYGYTF
few	TRBV6-2/TRBV6-3	TRBJ1-5	TRBD1	TGTGCCAGCGGCTTGGGACAGCCTTATAGCAATCAGCCCCAGCATTTT	CASGLGQPYSNQPQHF
NA	TRBV11-2	TRBJ2-3	TRBD2	TGTGCCAGCGTCACCCGGGAGGCAGTAACAGATACGCAGTATTTT	CASVTREAVTDTQYF
NA	TRBV7-3	TRBJ2-5	TRBD1	TGTGCCAGCAGCCCAGGGGGCCCCCCAGAGACCCAGTACTTC	CASSPGGPPETQYF
NA	TRBV6-1	TRBJ1-5	NA	TGTGCCAGCCGAAGGGTGAATCAGCCCCAGCATTTT	CASRRVNQPQHF
many	TRBV4-1	TRBJ2-1	NA	TGCGCCAGCAGCCAAGGGACAGGGTTGGGACTATACAATGAGCAGTTCTTC	CASSQGTGLGLYNEQFF
NA	TRBV27	TRBJ2-1	TRBD2	TGTGCCAGCAGTCCCGGGACTAGTTGGGGGATATACAATGAGCAGTTCTTC	CASSPGTSWGIYNEQFF
few	TRBV20-1	TRBJ2-7	NA	TGCAGTGCTGATAGTAGCGGCCCAAGCTCCTACGAGCAGTACTTC	CSADSSGPSSYEQYF
NA	TRBV27	TRBJ2-6	NA	TGTGCCAGCAGTTTTCCCGGGGGAAGAGGGGCCAACGTCCTGACTTTC	CASSFPGGRGANVLTF
few	TRBV14	TRBJ1-6	TRBD1	TGTGCCAGCAGCCAAGGACAGGGATATTCACCCCTCCACTTT	CASSQGQGYSPLHF
NA	TRBV28	TRBJ2-7	TRBD2	TGTGCCAGCGGGGTACTAGCGGAGTACGAGCAGTACTTC	CASGVLAEYEQYF
NA	TRBV7-2	TRBJ2-5	NA	TGTGCCAGCAGCTTAGCGGGAGCAGCAGAGACCCAGTACTTC	CASSLAGAAETQYF
many	TRBV20-1	TRBJ2-1	TRBD1	TGCAGTGCCTCGGACAGGGGGCTAGTAGCGGGAGTCCGGGAGCAGTTCTTC	CSASDRGLVAGVREQFF
few	TRBV7-8	TRBJ2-1	NA	TGTGCCAGCAGCTTTAGAGTTAGCTCCTACAATGAGCAGTTCTTC	CASSFRVSSYNEQFF
NA	TRBV7-2	TRBJ1-2	NA	TGTGCCAGCAGCTTAGGCGGCCCACACTATGGCTACACCTTC	CASSLGGPHYGYTF
few	TRBV11-2	TRBJ2-2	NA	TGTGCCAGCAGCTCCCTGAAGCCGCGGGGTCGGGACACCGGGGAGCTGTTTTTT	CASSSLKPRGRDTGELFF
many	TRBV7-2	TRBJ2-1	NA	TGTGCCAGCAGTTTTGACCTCTGGGGTGAGCAGTTCTTC	CASSFDLWGEQFF
NA	TRBV7-2	TRBJ2-1	TRBD2	TGTGCCAGCGGAATAAATAGCGGGAACTACAATGAGCAGTTCTTC	CASGINSGNYNEQFF
few	TRBV6-5	TRBJ2-2	NA	TGTGCCAGCAGTTACTCCCCCGGGCCTGGAGCATACACCGGGGAGCTGTTTTTT	CASSYSPGPGAYTGELFF
few	TRBV30	TRBJ2-4	NA	TGTGCCTGGAGTGTGTACCGGAACATTCAGTACTTC	CAWSVYRNIQYF
NA	TRBV7-9	TRBJ1-3	NA	TGTGCCAGCAGCTTCCTAACAGGGGGAAACACCATATATTTT	CASSFLTGGNTIYF